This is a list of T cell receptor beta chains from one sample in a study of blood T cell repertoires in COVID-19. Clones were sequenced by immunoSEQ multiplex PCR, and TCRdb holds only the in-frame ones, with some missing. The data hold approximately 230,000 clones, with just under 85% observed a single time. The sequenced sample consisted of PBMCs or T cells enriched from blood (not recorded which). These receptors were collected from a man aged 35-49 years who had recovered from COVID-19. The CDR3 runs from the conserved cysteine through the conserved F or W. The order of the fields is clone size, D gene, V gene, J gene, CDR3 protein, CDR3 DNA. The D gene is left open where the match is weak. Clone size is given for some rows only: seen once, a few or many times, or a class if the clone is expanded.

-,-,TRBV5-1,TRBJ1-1,CASSWEGTSTEAFF,TGCGCCAGCAGCTGGGAGGGCACGTCGACTGAAGCTTTCTTT
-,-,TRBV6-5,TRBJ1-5,CARSQGGNQPQHF,TGTGCCAGGTCACAGGGTGGCAATCAGCCCCAGCATTTT
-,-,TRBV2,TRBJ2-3,CASTRRTANSLTDTQYF,TGTGCCAGCACCCGTCGCACCGCTAATTCCCTCACAGATACGCAGTATTTT
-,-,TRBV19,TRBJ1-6,CASSIGSIRYNSPLHF,TGTGCCAGTAGTATAGGGAGTATTCGCTATAATTCACCCCTCCACTTT
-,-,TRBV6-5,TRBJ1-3,CASSYLSSGNTIYF,TGTGCCAGCAGTTATCTATCCTCTGGAAACACCATATATTTT
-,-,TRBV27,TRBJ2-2,CASGPPLTGELFF,TGTGCCAGCGGCCCCCCCCTCACCGGGGAGCTGTTTTTT
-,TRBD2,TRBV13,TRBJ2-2,CASSLGRAANTGELFF,TGTGCCAGCAGCCTCGGGAGGGCCGCGAACACCGGGGAGCTGTTTTTT
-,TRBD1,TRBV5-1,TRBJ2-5,CASSSALQGAGETQYF,TGCGCCAGCAGCTCAGCACTGCAGGGGGCCGGGGAGACCCAGTACTTC
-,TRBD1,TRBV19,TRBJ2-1,CASSITGAGLARGEQFF,TGTGCCAGTAGTATCACAGGGGCTGGGCTAGCCAGGGGCGAGCAGTTCTTC
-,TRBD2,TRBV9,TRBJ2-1,CASSVDGGADEQFF,TGTGCCAGCAGCGTAGACGGGGGGGCAGATGAGCAGTTCTTC
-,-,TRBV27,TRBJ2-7,CASSFIPRRGFSYEQYF,TGTGCCAGCAGTTTTATCCCCCGACGGGGGTTTAGCTACGAGCAGTACTTC
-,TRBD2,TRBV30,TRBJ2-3,CAWSLAGGTDMQYF,TGTGCCTGGAGCTTAGCGGGGGGCACAGATATGCAGTATTTT
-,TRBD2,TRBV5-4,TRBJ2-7,CASSLAGSGRASEQYF,TGTGCCAGCAGCTTGGCCGGCAGCGGGAGGGCCTCCGAGCAGTACTTC
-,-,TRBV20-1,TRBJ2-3,CSASSPSTDTQYF,TGCAGTGCTAGTTCTCCTAGCACAGATACGCAGTATTTT
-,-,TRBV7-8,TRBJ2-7,CASSLGPLRGSYEQYF,TGTGCCAGCAGCTTAGGGCCGCTCCGGGGGTCCTACGAGCAGTACTTC
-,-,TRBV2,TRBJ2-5,CASSRPEGKVETQYF,TGTGCCAGCAGCCGTCCGGAGGGTAAGGTAGAGACCCAGTACTTC
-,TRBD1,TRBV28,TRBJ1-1,CASTGQGAPVKTEAFF,TGTGCCAGCACCGGACAGGGAGCCCCCGTGAAAACTGAAGCTTTCTTT
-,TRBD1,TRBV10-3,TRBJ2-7,CAIGTGNYEQYF,TGTGCCATCGGGACAGGGAACTACGAGCAGTACTTC
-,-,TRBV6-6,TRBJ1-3,CASSYSASGNTIYF,TGTGCCAGCAGTTACTCGGCCTCTGGAAACACCATATATTTT
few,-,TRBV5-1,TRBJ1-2,CASRTDNYGYTF,TGCGCCAGCAGAACAGATAACTATGGCTACACCTTC
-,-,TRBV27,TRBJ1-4,CASSLQGGEKLFF,TGTGCCAGCAGTTTACAGGGTGGAGAAAAACTGTTTTTT
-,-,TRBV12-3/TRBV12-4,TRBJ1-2,CASRSGTAGYTF,TGTGCCAGCAGGTCCGGGACTGCGGGCTACACCTTC
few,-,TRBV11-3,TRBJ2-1,CASSTQASYNEQFF,TGTGCCAGCAGCACCCAAGCCTCCTACAATGAGCAGTTCTTC
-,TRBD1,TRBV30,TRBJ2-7,CAWSSLTGNSYEQYF,TGTGCCTGGAGTTCTTTGACAGGGAACTCCTACGAGCAGTACTTC
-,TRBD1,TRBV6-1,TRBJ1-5,CASSEGQGGEPQHF,TGTGCCAGCAGTGAAGGACAGGGCGGAGAGCCCCAGCATTTT
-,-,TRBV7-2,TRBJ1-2,CASSLGPGLNYGYTF,TGTGCCAGCAGCCTAGGTCCAGGACTAAACTATGGCTACACCTTC
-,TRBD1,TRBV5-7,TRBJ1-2,CASSLGVRGRAYGYTF,TGTGCCAGCAGCTTGGGGGTCAGGGGGCGCGCCTATGGCTACACCTTC
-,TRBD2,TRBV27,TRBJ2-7,CASSTGLASYEQYF,TGTGCCAGCAGTACGGGACTAGCGAGTTACGAGCAGTACTTC
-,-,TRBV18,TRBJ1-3,CASSKSRQNTGNTIYF,TGTGCCAGCTCCAAATCTCGACAGAATACTGGAAACACCATATATTTT
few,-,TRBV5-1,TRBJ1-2,CASSLAEANYGYTF,TGCGCCAGCAGCTTGGCCGAGGCTAACTATGGCTACACCTTC
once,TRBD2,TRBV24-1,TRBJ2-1,CATSESSGLAYNEQFF,TGTGCCACCAGTGAGTCCTCGGGACTAGCTTACAATGAGCAGTTCTTC
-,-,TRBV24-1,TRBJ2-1,CATSDPVQAGYSYNEQFF,TGTGCCACCAGTGACCCCGTTCAAGCGGGCTACTCCTACAATGAGCAGTTCTTC
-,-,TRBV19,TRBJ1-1,CASTRRPTGNPEAFF,TGTGCCAGTACCCGCCGCCCAACAGGGAACCCTGAAGCTTTCTTT
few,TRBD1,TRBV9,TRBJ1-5,CASSGGTDDHQPQHF,TGTGCCAGCAGCGGCGGGACAGATGATCACCAGCCCCAGCATTTT
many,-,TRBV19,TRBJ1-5,CASRPGHTLYSNQPQHF,TGTGCCAGTAGACCGGGACACACTCTATATAGCAATCAGCCCCAGCATTTT
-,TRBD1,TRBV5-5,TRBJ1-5,CASSLVGQGGWPQHF,TGTGCCAGCAGCTTGGTGGGACAGGGGGGTTGGCCCCAGCATTTT
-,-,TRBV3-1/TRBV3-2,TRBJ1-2,CASSPWAGGAYGYTF,TGTGCCAGCAGCCCGTGGGCCGGGGGTGCCTATGGCTACACCTTC
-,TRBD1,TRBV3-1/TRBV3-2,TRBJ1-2,CASSRTGRRDYGYTF,TGTGCCAGCAGCCGGACAGGTCGGCGAGACTATGGCTACACCTTC
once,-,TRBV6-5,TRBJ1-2,CASSFSLNYGYTF,TGTGCCAGCAGTTTCAGTCTTAACTATGGCTACACCTTC
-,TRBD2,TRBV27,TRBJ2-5,CASSLFKTSGRETQYF,TGTGCCAGCAGTTTATTCAAGACTAGCGGGAGGGAGACCCAGTACTTC
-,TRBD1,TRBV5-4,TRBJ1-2,CASSLFTRTGGAGGYTF,TGTGCCAGCAGCTTGTTTACCAGGACAGGGGGCGCGGGGGGCTACACCTTC
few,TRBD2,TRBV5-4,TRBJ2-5,CASSPRSSGSWETQYF,TGTGCCAGCAGTCCCCGGAGTAGCGGGAGTTGGGAGACCCAGTACTTC
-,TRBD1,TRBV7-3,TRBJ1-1,CASSLGQGATEAFF,TGTGCCAGCAGCCTAGGACAGGGTGCCACTGAAGCTTTCTTT
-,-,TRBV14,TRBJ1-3,CASSPRGSGNTIYF,TGTGCCAGCAGCCCTCGGGGGTCCGGAAACACCATATATTTT
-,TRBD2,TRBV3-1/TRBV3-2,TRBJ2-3,CASSQDGRGGSGTDTQYF,TGTGCCAGCAGCCAAGATGGCCGCGGCGGGAGTGGGACAGATACGCAGTATTTT
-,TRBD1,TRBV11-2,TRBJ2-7,CASSLDRPYEQYF,TGTGCCAGCAGCCTGGACAGGCCCTACGAGCAGTACTTC
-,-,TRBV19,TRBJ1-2,CASGGAYTGIYGYTF,TGTGCCAGCGGGGGGGCCTACACAGGCATCTATGGCTACACCTTC
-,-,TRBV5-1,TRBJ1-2,CASSQGFNGYTF,TGCGCCAGCAGCCAGGGATTCAATGGCTACACCTTC
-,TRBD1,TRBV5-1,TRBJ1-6,CASSLRQGGTNSPLHF,TGCGCCAGCAGCTTGAGACAGGGTGGCACTAATTCACCCCTCCACTTT
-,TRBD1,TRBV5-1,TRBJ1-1,CASSLDPGGTTEAFF,TGCGCCAGCAGCTTGGATCCAGGGGGCACCACTGAAGCTTTCTTT
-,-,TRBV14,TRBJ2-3,CASSEFRDSRTDTQYF,TGTGCCAGCAGCGAATTCCGGGACTCTCGCACAGATACGCAGTATTTT
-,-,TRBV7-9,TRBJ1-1,CASSLGGALGAFF,TGTGCCAGCAGCTTAGGCGGGGCACTGGGAGCTTTCTTT
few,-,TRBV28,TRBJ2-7,CASSPLGGLSYEQYF,TGTGCCAGCAGTCCACTCGGGGGGCTTTCCTACGAGCAGTACTTC
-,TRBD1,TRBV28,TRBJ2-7,CASYAPGGEQYF,TGTGCCAGCTACGCACCAGGGGGCGAGCAGTACTTC
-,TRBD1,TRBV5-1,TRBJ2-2,CASALYSTGTGYTGELFF,TGCGCCAGCGCCTTGTATTCAACAGGGACAGGGTACACCGGGGAGCTGTTTTTT
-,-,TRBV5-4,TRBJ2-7,CASSLDRAYEQYF,TGTGCCAGCAGCTTGGATCGGGCCTACGAGCAGTACTTC